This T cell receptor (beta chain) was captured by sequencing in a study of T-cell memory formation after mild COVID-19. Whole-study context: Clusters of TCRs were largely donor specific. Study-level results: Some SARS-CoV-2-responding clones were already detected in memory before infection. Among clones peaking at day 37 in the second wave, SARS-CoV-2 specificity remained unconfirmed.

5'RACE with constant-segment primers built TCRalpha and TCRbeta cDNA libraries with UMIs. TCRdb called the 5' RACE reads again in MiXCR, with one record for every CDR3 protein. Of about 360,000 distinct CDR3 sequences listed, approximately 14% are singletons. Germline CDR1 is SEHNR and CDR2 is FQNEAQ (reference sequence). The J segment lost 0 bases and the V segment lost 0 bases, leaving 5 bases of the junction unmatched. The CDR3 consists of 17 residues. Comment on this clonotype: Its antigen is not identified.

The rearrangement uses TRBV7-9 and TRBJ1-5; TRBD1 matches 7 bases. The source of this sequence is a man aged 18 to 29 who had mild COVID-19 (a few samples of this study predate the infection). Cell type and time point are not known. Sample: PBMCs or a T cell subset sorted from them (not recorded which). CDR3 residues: CASSLARAGGSNQPQHF. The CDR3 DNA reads TGTGCCAGCAGCTTAGCTCGGGCAGGGGGTAGCAATCAGCCCCAGCATTTT.